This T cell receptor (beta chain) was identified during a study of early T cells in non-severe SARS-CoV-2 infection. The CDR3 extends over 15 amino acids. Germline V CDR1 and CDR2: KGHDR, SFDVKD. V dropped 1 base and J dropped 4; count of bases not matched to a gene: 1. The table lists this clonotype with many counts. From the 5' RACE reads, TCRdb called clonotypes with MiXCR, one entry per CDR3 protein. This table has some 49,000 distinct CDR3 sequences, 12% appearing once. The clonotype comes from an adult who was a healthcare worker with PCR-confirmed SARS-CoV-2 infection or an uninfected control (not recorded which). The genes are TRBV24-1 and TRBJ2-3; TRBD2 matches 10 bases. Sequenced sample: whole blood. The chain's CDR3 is CATSDLAGGPDTQYF. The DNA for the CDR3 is TGTGCCACCAGTGATTTAGCGGGAGGGCCAGATACGCAGTATTTT.